Below are 26 T cell receptor beta chains sequenced from a single sample in a study of T cell responses to AZD1222 COVID-19 vaccine. The table came from immunoSEQ multiplex PCR; TCRdb's copy has only in-frame clones and leaves some out. The data contain more than 150,000 clones, 80% to 90% of them seen just once; the ten biggest clones take up less than 0.55%. The source material was peripheral blood, sampled on day 0 of AZD1222 vaccination. The source of these receptors is an adult in good health.

The V call is TRBV6-6, the J call TRBJ2-2; 14 nucleotides line up with TRBD2. Germline CDR1 MNHNY, CDR2 SVGAGI (reference sequence). CDR3 length equals 16 residues. V lost 6 bases and J lost 6; bases outside the gene matches: 6. The CDR3 reads CASRRLAGGPSGELFF. For the CDR3, the DNA is TGTGCCAGCAGGCGACTAGCGGGAGGGCCATCCGGGGAGCTGTTTTTT.

The chain uses TRBV2 and TRBJ1-1, with a tentative D call TRBD1 (6 bases). This CDR3 contains 12 residues. Germline CDR1 is SNHLY and CDR2 is FYNNEI. V was trimmed by 6 bases and J by 7 bases, leaving 12 bases between them. CDR3 nucleotides: TGTGCCAGCAGGATACAGGGCCTTGAAGCTTTCTTT. It codes for CASRIQGLEAFF.

The V gene is TRBV30, the J gene TRBJ1-2; tentative D call: TRBD1 (6 bases). Trimming removed 2 bases from V and 4 bases from J, with 8 bases in between. The CDR3 has 12 residues. Germline-derived CDR1 and CDR2 are GTSNPN and SVGIG (reference sequence). The CDR3 loop is CAWSQGSYGYTF. The CDR3 coding sequence is TGTGCCTGGAGTCAGGGGAGCTATGGCTACACCTTC.

The J gene is TRBJ2-3, the V gene TRBV14; 11 nucleotides match TRBD2. With 1 base clipped from V and 10 bases from J, the junction kept 1 base outside the gene matches. Looked up from germline, CDR1 is SGHDN and CDR2 is FVKESK. The CDR3 totals 13 residues. CDR3 DNA: TGTGCCAGCAGCCAAGTGACTAGCGGGGCGCAGTATTTT. As protein: CASSQVTSGAQYF.

The genes are TRBV15 and TRBJ2-7, with a possible D match to TRBD1 (6 bases). This CDR3 is 14 amino acids long. Germline V gene sequence: CDR1 LNHNV, CDR2 YYDKDF (reference sequence). The V end lost 0 bases, the J end lost 4 bases, and 10 bases lay between the germline ends. The CDR3 loop is CATSRDRDIYEQYF. The CDR3 DNA reads as TGTGCCACCAGCAGAGATCGGGACATATACGAGCAGTACTTC.

The rearrangement links TRBV6-5 to TRBJ2-7; 8 bases align to TRBD2. CDR3 length: 15 residues. V lost 0 bases to trimming and J lost 0 bases; unmatched junction nucleotides: 1. The germline gives CDR1 MNHEY, CDR2 SVGAGI. The DNA for the CDR3 is TGTGCCAGCAGTTACTCAAGCGGGAGCTCCTACGAGCAGTACTTC. This gives the protein CASSYSSGSSYEQYF.

This clone was detected only once. The gene calls are TRBV11-3 and TRBJ1-2; D call uncertain. V was pared by 1 base and J by 2 bases, with 5 bases between. Germline CDR1 SGHNT, CDR2 YENEEA. This CDR3 contains 13 residues. This chain's CDR3 is CASSLAGNYGYTF. In nucleotides, the CDR3 is TGTGCCAGCAGCTTAGCGGGGAACTATGGCTACACCTTC.

This clone was detected once. The CDR3 region is CASSIGNTIYF. The CDR3 DNA follows: TGTGCCAGTAGTATCGGAAACACCATATATTTT. J is TRBJ1-3 and V is TRBV19, with no clear D. V was clipped by 3 bases and J by 4 bases, with 1 base between them. The CDR3 has 11 residues. Germline CDR1 LNHDA, CDR2 SQIVND (reference sequence).

This chain joins TRBV28 and TRBJ1-5; D not resolved. CDR1 MDHEN and CDR2 SYDVKM come from the germline V gene. V was pared by 5 bases and J by 2 bases, with 13 bases between. The CDR3 is made up of 15 amino acids. The CDR3 region is CASSADGGRNQPQHF. The CDR3 nucleotides read TGTGCCAGCAGTGCTGACGGAGGGCGCAATCAGCCCCAGCATTTT.

Note on this clone: This sample also contains other DNA sequences that code for the same CDR3. The chain links TRBV28 to TRBJ2-1; no clear D. Between the trimmed V and J ends, which lost 3 bases and 6 bases, there was a span of 0 bases. The germline CDR1 and CDR2 sequences are MDHEN and SYDVKM. The CDR3 runs to 10 residues. The CDR3 loop reads CASSFNEQFF. The CDR3 nucleotides are TGTGCCAGCAGTTTCAATGAGCAGTTCTTC.

This clone showed up just a few times. The chain uses TRBV9 and TRBJ1-3, with D hard to call. Trimming removed 2 bases at V and 0 bases at J, with 12 bases between. This CDR3 region has 16 residues. Germline CDR1 reads SGDLS; CDR2 reads YYNGEE. The CDR3 nucleotides are TGTGCCAGCAGCGTTTATTACGGGAGCTCTGGAAACACCATATATTTT. Its protein is CASSVYYGSSGNTIYF.

The rearrangement uses TRBV12-5 and TRBJ2-5, with D perhaps TRBD2 (5 bases). The CDR3 extends over 14 amino acids. Germline V gene lookup returns CDR1 LGHNT and CDR2 FRNRAP. Trimming removed 4 bases at V and 4 bases at J, with 13 bases between. CDR3 loop: CASGSPGSLETQYF. The DNA of the CDR3 is TGTGCTAGTGGTTCGCCGGGGTCGTTAGAGACCCAGTACTTC.

V usage is TRBV3-1 (or the pseudogene TRBV3-2) and J usage is TRBJ1-4; a weak D match, TRBD1 (5 bases). The V gene's germline CDR1 is LGHDT and CDR2 YNNKEL (reference sequence). The CDR3 contains 16 residues. V shed 1 base and J shed 3 bases, with 12 bases lying between them. The CDR3 DNA reads as TGTGCCAGCAGCCAAGGCAGGGTACGAGCTAATGAAAAACTGTTTTTT. Amino acids: CASSQGRVRANEKLFF.

CDR3 loop: CASTSEGGASTEAFF. CDR3 DNA: TGTGCCAGCACCTCCGAGGGGGGGGCGAGCACTGAAGCTTTCTTT. The rearrangement uses TRBV2 and TRBJ1-1; D is perhaps TRBD1 (6 bases). The CDR3 is made up of 15 amino acids. Germline lookup yields CDR1 SNHLY and CDR2 FYNNEI. The V and J ends lost 7 bases and 4 bases respectively, with 19 bases between them.

The J gene is TRBJ1-6, the V gene TRBV28; 9 bases line up with TRBD1. The V gene end was trimmed by 6 bases and the J gene end by 9 bases; junction bases not matched to a gene: 9. The length of the CDR3 is 15 residues. The germline CDR1 and CDR2 sequences are MDHEN and SYDVKM. CDR3 DNA sequence: TGTGCCAGCAGCCCAGGGGGACAGGGAAGTTCACCCCTCCACTTT. This translates into CASSPGGQGSSPLHF.

CDR3 sequence reads: CASRTLSPGHLKAYEQYF. The CDR3 DNA reads TGTGCCAGCAGGACCCTTTCTCCGGGACACTTAAAAGCCTACGAGCAGTACTTC. The chain links TRBV2 to TRBJ2-7, with a possible D match to TRBD1 (6 bases). From germline, CDR1 is SNHLY and CDR2 FYNNEI. Trimming took off 6 bases at V and 2 bases at J, with 26 bases between the two ends. The CDR3 extends over 18 amino acids.

This rearrangement joins TRBV4-1 to TRBJ1-1; TRBD1 agrees at 7 bases. CDR3 length: 17 residues. Trimming at V came to 4 bases and at J to 0 bases, leaving 11 bases not matched to a gene. Germline loops: CDR1 MGHRA, CDR2 YSYEKL. CDR3 loop: CASSPGQARWLNTEAFF. DNA for the CDR3: TGCGCCAGCAGCCCTGGACAGGCTCGATGGTTGAACACTGAAGCTTTCTTT.

CDR3 DNA sequence: TGCGCCAGCAGCTTGGCGCCTAGCGGCCAAGAGACCCAGTACTTC. Residues: CASSLAPSGQETQYF. The chain recombines TRBV5-1 with TRBJ2-5, with 7 bases aligning to TRBD2. Germline V gene data show CDR1 as SGHRS and CDR2 as YFSETQ. The CDR3 runs to 15 residues. V dropped 0 bases and J dropped 1; count of bases not matched to a gene: 3.

The gene calls are TRBV21-1 and TRBJ2-1. TRBV21-1 is a pseudogene locus. The CDR3 has 14 amino acids. CDR3 nucleotide sequence: TGTGCCAGCAGGGGGTCCCACTCCTACAATGAGCAGTTCTTC. Amino acid sequence: CASRGSHSYNEQFF.

The chain joins TRBV7-2 to TRBJ2-1; D may be TRBD2 (6 bases). Germline CDR1 is SGHTA and CDR2 is FQGNSA. This CDR3 spans 15 amino acids. Trimming pared 3 bases from V and 1 base from J, leaving 10 bases between. The CDR3 region is CASSFEGGSYNEQFF. Here the CDR3 DNA reads TGTGCCAGCAGCTTTGAGGGAGGATCCTACAATGAGCAGTTCTTC.

The CDR3 nucleotides read TGTGCCTTCGATTCGGGTAAGGCCAACGTCCTGACTTTC. Translating it yields CAFDSGKANVLTF. This rearrangement joins TRBV27 to TRBJ2-6; no clear D. This CDR3 comprises 13 residues. Trimming shortened V by 11 bases and J by 6 bases, and 14 bases separated the two germline ends. Germline CDR1 MNHEY, CDR2 SMNVEV (reference sequence).

Notes on this clone: One junction end disagrees with the germline gene, perhaps due to a read error. The V call is TRBV7-7, the J call TRBJ2-5; D perhaps matches TRBD1 (6 bases). This CDR3 has 15 amino acids. Germline V gene data show CDR1 as SSHAT and CDR2 as FNYEAQ (reference sequence). The CDR3 DNA follows: TGTGCTAGCAGCTTAGTCGGACAGCACCAAGAGACCCAGTACTTC. It translates to CASSLVGQHQETQYF.

This chain uses TRBV28 with TRBJ1-1; D might be TRBD1 (6 bases). This CDR3 has 16 residues. Trimming cost V 6 bases and J 1 base, with 18 bases left between them. Germline values: CDR1 MDHEN, CDR2 SYDVKM. The CDR3 sequence is CASRPGGAAWNTEAFF. The CDR3, as DNA: TGTGCCAGCAGGCCCGGGGGGGCAGCTTGGAACACTGAAGCTTTCTTT.

The rearrangement links TRBV19 to TRBJ2-1; 8 bases agree with TRBD2. From germline, CDR1 is LNHDA and CDR2 SQIVND (reference sequence). The CDR3 extends over 15 amino acids. The junction had 5 bases not matched to a gene; V was cut back by 7 bases and J by 0 bases. CDR3 amino acids: CASTESGSSYNEQFF. The CDR3 DNA sequence: TGTGCCAGTACTGAGAGCGGGAGCTCCTACAATGAGCAGTTCTTC.

CDR3 sequence: CASSSNRLAGGRYNEQFF. Written as DNA, the CDR3 is TGTGCCAGCAGCTCAAATCGACTAGCGGGGGGGCGCTACAATGAGCAGTTCTTC. The V gene is TRBV11-3, the J gene TRBJ2-1; 14 bases agree with TRBD2. The CDR3 sequence is 18 residues long. With V trimmed by 4 bases and J by 3 bases, 8 bases remained unmatched. From germline, CDR1 is SGHNT and CDR2 YENEEA. Full variable domain (rest looked up from reference TRBV11-3 and TRBJ2-1): EAGVVQSPRYKIIEKKQPVAFWCNPISGHNTLYWYLQNLGQGPELLIRYENEEAVDDSQLPKDRFSAERLKGVDSTLKIQPAELGDSAVYLCASSSNRLAGGRYNEQFFGPGTRLTVL.

The chain combines TRBV15 with TRBJ2-3; 9 nucleotides line up with TRBD2. The CDR3 spans 18 residues. The trim removed 3 bases at V and 3 bases at J, leaving 13 bases unmatched. Germline lookup yields CDR1 LNHNV and CDR2 YYDKDF (reference sequence). The CDR3 sequence is CATSRARHGAGGTDTQYF. In nucleotides, the CDR3 is TGTGCCACCAGCAGGGCTCGGCACGGAGCGGGGGGAACAGATACGCAGTATTTT.